This TCR beta chain was documented in a study of blood T cells in healthy people across ages. Study results and caveats: Unsorted PBMC material precluded a definitive naive versus antigen-experienced comparison. TCR beta diversity correlated strongly with naive T cell percentage. Researchers deemed the diversity estimates from one million T cells underestimates.

V gave up 6 bases and J gave up 3 bases, with 15 bases separating them. The CDR3 covers 14 residues. Germline V gene lookup returns CDR1 SNHLY and CDR2 FYNNEI. A note on this clonotype: Its antigen is not identified.

Combining a sample-barcoded 5' primer with a J-beta primer mix, a second PCR ran for 7 to 11 cycles. TCRdb analysed the 5' RACE reads with MiXCR anew, one entry per CDR3 protein. The table includes under 2 million distinct CDR3 sequences, about 31% detected once. The sequence was collected from a woman aged 25 to 39 in good health. The sequenced sample consisted of blood. V and J are TRBV2 and TRBJ2-7; TRBD1 might be the D (5 bases). The CDR3 nucleotides are TGTGCCAGCAGCGAACAGGACCATTTCTACGAGCAGTACTTC. Its protein product is CASSEQDHFYEQYF.